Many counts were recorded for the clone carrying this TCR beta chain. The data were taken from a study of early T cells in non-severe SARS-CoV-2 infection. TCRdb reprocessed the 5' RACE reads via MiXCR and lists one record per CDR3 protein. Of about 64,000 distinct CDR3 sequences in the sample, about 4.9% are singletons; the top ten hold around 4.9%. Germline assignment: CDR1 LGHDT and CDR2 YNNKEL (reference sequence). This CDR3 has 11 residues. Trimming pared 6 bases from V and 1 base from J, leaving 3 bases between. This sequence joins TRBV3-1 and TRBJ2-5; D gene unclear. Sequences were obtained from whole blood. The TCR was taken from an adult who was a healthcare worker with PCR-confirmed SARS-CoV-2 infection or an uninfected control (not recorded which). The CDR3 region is CASRFQETQYF. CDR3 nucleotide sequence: TGTGCCAGCAGGTTCCAAGAGACCCAGTACTTC.